This T cell receptor beta chain was recorded in a study of molecular identifiers for immune sequencing clone quantification. Study context: Replicates partitioned RNA from approximately 20,000 or 98,000 naive CD8 cells into five parts, sequencing four. Broader study findings: Clones with over 20 RNA copies captured over 98% of effector molecules but under 1% of naive ones.

Remarks on this clonotype: As yet, its antigen is unknown.

From roughly 21,000 to 960,000 sorted cells, naive CD8 libraries were generated with 10%, 30% or 50% RNA. Germline lookup yields CDR1 SGHAT and CDR2 FQDESV (reference sequence). V dropped 2 bases and J dropped 0; count of bases not matched to a gene: 4. This CDR3 region has 16 residues. Previously described methods and listed TCR primers were employed for the bulk TCR libraries. Using its own MiXCR run on the PCR reads, TCRdb lists one record per CDR3 protein. The sample lists hundreds of thousands of distinct CDR3 sequences, just under 20% occurring once. The chain combines TRBV11-1 with TRBJ2-5; 9 bases map to TRBD2. The sequence derives from a human donor in good health. Some libraries in this study had Jurkat cell RNA spiked in. The sample comprised naive CD8+ T cells from blood, with Jurkat cell RNA spiked in. As to subset: FACS-sorted CD8+CD4-CCR7+CD45RA+ naive T cells. In DNA form, the CDR3 reads TGTGCCAGCAGCTTACCTAGCGGGACCGACCAAGAGACCCAGTACTTC. This encodes CASSLPSGTDQETQYF. The full variable domain, in which reference TRBV11-1 and TRBJ2-5 provide the parts outside the CDR3, is EAEVAQSPRYKITEKSQAVAFWCDPISGHATLYWYRQILGQGPELLVQFQDESVVDDSQLPKDRFSAERLKGVDSTLKIQPAELGDSAMYLCASSLPSGTDQETQYFGPGTRLLVL.